What follows describes a single T cell receptor beta chain. These data are taken from a study of blood T cell repertoires in COVID-19. The CDR3 extends over 13 amino acids. Trimming took off 4 bases at V and 5 bases at J, with 12 bases between the two ends. Germline CDR1 reads SNHLY; CDR2 reads FYNNEI. The data were produced by immunoSEQ multiplex PCR, yet TCRdb's version contains in-frame clones alone and is incomplete. The sample consists of about 340,000 clones, approximately 86% of them appearing once. The sequence was obtained from a woman in her 40s with acute COVID-19. Sequenced material: PBMCs or T cells enriched from blood (not recorded which). V usage is TRBV2 and J usage is TRBJ2-7; tentatively, D is TRBD2 (5 bases). The CDR3 nucleotides read TGTGCCAGCAGTGTTACTAGAAGCCACGAGCAGTACTTC. This codes for CASSVTRSHEQYF.